The 17 T cell receptor beta chains below come from one sample, sequenced in a study of cytomegalovirus exposure and HLA in healthy donors. The data were produced by immunoSEQ multiplex PCR, yet TCRdb's version contains in-frame clones alone and is incomplete. The sample contains 200,000 to 250,000 clones, over 80% of which appear only once. The specimen sequenced was PBMCs. The source of these receptors is a woman younger than 45 in good health and CMV-seropositive.

The chain recombines TRBV5-1 with TRBJ2-3; possible D gene TRBD1, 5 bases. The CDR3 is 15 residues long. V was pared by 5 bases and J by 0 bases, with 13 bases between. Germline assignment: CDR1 SGHRS and CDR2 YFSETQ. CDR3 amino acids: CASSSRVGSTDTQYF. The CDR3 DNA reads TGCGCCAGCAGTTCCAGGGTCGGTAGCACAGATACGCAGTATTTT.

The V call is TRBV25-1, the J call TRBJ2-1, with D tentatively TRBD2 (5 bases). The CDR3 is 12 residues long. In germline, CDR1 is MGHDK, CDR2 SYGVNS. Trimming stripped 5 bases from V and 4 bases from J, with 6 bases between. CDR3 nucleotide sequence: TGTGCCAGCAGTCAGCGGTACAATGAGCAGTTCTTC. This encodes CASSQRYNEQFF.

The gene calls are TRBV14 and TRBJ2-7; D not certain. Germline V lookup: CDR1 SGHDN, CDR2 FVKESK. This CDR3 has 12 residues. V dropped 3 bases and J dropped 3 bases, with 6 bases sitting between them. The CDR3 sequence: CASSHAHYEQYF. The CDR3 DNA follows: TGTGCCAGCAGCCATGCGCACTACGAGCAGTACTTC.

This clone was found a few times. CDR3 amino acids: CASGQGVGEQYF. CDR3 sequence (DNA): TGCGCCAGCGGCCAGGGGGTAGGGGAGCAGTACTTC. This chain uses TRBV23-1 with TRBJ2-7, with 7 bases lining up with TRBD1. TRBV23-1 is annotated as an ORF whose role is uncertain. The CDR3 is 12 residues long. Trimming removed 8 bases from V and 7 bases from J; junction bases left unmatched: 8.

This clone was counted at least ten times. The chain uses TRBV6-6 and TRBJ2-7, with unresolved D. Germline V gene data show CDR1 as MNHNY and CDR2 as SVGAGI (reference sequence). Trimming removed 2 bases at V and 2 bases at J, with 13 bases between. The CDR3 extends over 15 amino acids. CDR3 nucleotide sequence: TGTGCCAGCAGTTACGGTTTGGCCCTCGCCTACGAGCAGTACTTC. Translating it yields CASSYGLALAYEQYF.

This clone was counted only a few times. The chain couples TRBV29-1 to TRBJ1-2, with D unclear. Germline V gene sequence: CDR1 SQVTM, CDR2 ANQGSEA. Between the trimmed V and J ends, which lost 3 bases and 5 bases, there was a span of 7 bases. The CDR3 has 11 amino acids. CDR3 DNA sequence: TGCAGCGTTGACGAGGGATATGGCTACACCTTC. It encodes CSVDEGYGYTF.

V usage is TRBV27 and J usage is TRBJ2-7, with 7 bases aligning to TRBD1. The CDR3 has 13 amino acids. The junction had 5 bases not matched to a gene; V was cut back by 6 bases and J by 3 bases. CDR1 and CDR2 (germline): MNHEY, SMNVEV (reference sequence). The CDR3 DNA sequence: TGTGCCAGCAGAACGACAGGGAGCTACGAGCAGTACTTC. Residues: CASRTTGSYEQYF.

The rearrangement joins TRBV10-1 to TRBJ1-1; D not resolved. The CDR3 has 13 residues. Germline V lookup: CDR1 WNHNN, CDR2 SYGVQD (reference sequence). Trimming removed 0 bases at V and 3 bases at J, with 5 bases between. The DNA for the CDR3 is TGCGCCAGCAGTGAGTCGGGGTACACTGAAGCTTTCTTT. Translating it yields CASSESGYTEAFF.

The chain joins TRBV2 to TRBJ1-2; no reliable D call. The CDR3 spans 11 residues. Trimming cost V 7 bases and J 8 bases, with 11 bases left between them. Germline CDR1 and CDR2: SNHLY and FYNNEI. Here the CDR3 DNA reads TGTGCCAGCAAAGGCAGAGGAGGCTACACCTTC. The encoded protein is CASKGRGGYTF.

This chain uses TRBV29-1 with TRBJ2-2, with D perhaps assigned TRBD1 or TRBD2 (5 bases each). Germline assignment: CDR1 SQVTM and CDR2 ANQGSEA. The CDR3 has 12 amino acids. V lost 8 bases, J lost 6 bases, and 13 bases lay in between. The CDR3 is CSSEGRPGELFF. The CDR3 bases are TGCAGCTCCGAGGGGCGCCCCGGGGAGCTGTTTTTT.

The chain uses TRBV30 and TRBJ1-1, with D unclear. Deletions cut 2 bases from V and 1 base from J, with 11 bases between. Germline-derived CDR1 and CDR2 are GTSNPN and SVGIG (reference sequence). This CDR3 has 14 residues. CDR3 sequence (DNA): TGTGCCTGGAGTACTGTAAAGCGGAACACTGAAGCTTTCTTT. This codes for CAWSTVKRNTEAFF.

CDR3 nucleotides: TGTGCCAGCAGTCTCTTTAGCGGGAGGTCCTACAATGAGCAGTTCTTC. Translating it yields CASSLFSGRSYNEQFF. The chain is built from TRBV27 and TRBJ2-1, with TRBD2 matching 10 bases. This CDR3 is 16 amino acids long. Germline CDR1 reads MNHEY; CDR2 reads SMNVEV (reference sequence). V shed 5 bases, J shed 1 base, and the junction held 5 bases outside the gene matches.

This chain connects TRBV7-3 to TRBJ2-3; D is undetermined. CDR3 length: 14 residues. Germline V CDR1 and CDR2: SGHTA, FQGTGA. Trimming removed 2 bases from V and 0 bases from J, with 6 bases in between. CDR3 in amino acids: CASSLLVSTDTQYF. In DNA, the CDR3 is TGTGCCAGCAGCTTACTAGTCAGCACAGATACGCAGTATTTT. The variable domain in full, completed from reference TRBV7-3 and TRBJ2-3, reads GAGVSQTPSNKVTEKGKYVELRCDPISGHTALYWYRQSLGQGPEFLIYFQGTGAADDSGLPNDRFFAVRPEGSVSTLKIQRTERGDSAVYLCASSLLVSTDTQYFGPGTRLTVL.

V usage is TRBV5-6 and J usage is TRBJ2-7; 10 bases align to TRBD1. Trimming took 2 bases from V and 2 from J; bases not matched to a gene: 4. This CDR3 has 15 residues. Germline values: CDR1 SGHDT, CDR2 YYEEEE. CDR3 residues: CASSFGTGETYEQYF. The CDR3 DNA follows: TGTGCCAGCAGCTTTGGGACAGGGGAGACCTACGAGCAGTACTTC.

The V and J genes are TRBV2 and TRBJ1-5; TRBD1 agrees at 7 bases. Germline-derived CDR1 and CDR2 are SNHLY and FYNNEI. The CDR3 length is 14 residues. V lost 6 bases, J lost 3 bases, and 5 bases stayed unmatched. CDR3 residues: CASSKGANNQPQHF. In nucleotides, the CDR3 is TGTGCCAGCAGCAAGGGGGCCAACAATCAGCCCCAGCATTTT.

CDR3 loop: CASSLPGPNYGYTF. In DNA, the CDR3 is TGTGCCAGCAGCTTACCGGGACCGAACTATGGCTACACCTTC. The chain combines TRBV7-2 with TRBJ1-2; D may be TRBD1 (5 bases). V lost 2 bases to trimming and J lost 2 bases, with 9 bases between them. The CDR3 has 14 amino acids. CDR1 and CDR2 (germline): SGHTA, FQGNSA.

This chain connects TRBV4-1 to TRBJ2-2, with TRBD2 matching over 7 bases. J lost 3 bases, V lost 3 bases, and 10 bases had no gene match. There are 17 residues in the CDR3. Germline assignment: CDR1 MGHRA and CDR2 YSYEKL. The CDR3 sequence is CASSHPTGEGHTGELFF. The CDR3 nucleotides read TGCGCCAGCAGCCACCCCACGGGGGAGGGACACACCGGGGAGCTGTTTTTT.